Each of the 8 T cell receptor beta chains below was sequenced from the same sample in a study of CD8 T cells in ankylosing spondylitis. TCRdb fed the 5' RACE reads into MiXCR, producing one record per CDR3 protein. Of 250,000 to 300,000 distinct CDR3 sequences in the sample, roughly 20% were seen once. The sequencing input was blood, either unsorted or a sorted T cell fraction (not recorded which). The receptors were sampled from a male donor with ankylosing spondylitis or in good health (not recorded which).

The rearrangement links TRBV12-3 or TRBV12-4 to TRBJ1-2, with 10 bases matching TRBD1. The CDR3 spans 14 residues. The ends lost 5 bases at V and 7 bases at J; junction bases unmatched: 7. CDR3 nucleotide sequence: TGTGCCAGCAGTCGGACAGGGGGAGCGGGTGGCTACACCTTC. The encoded protein is CASSRTGGAGGYTF.

This clonotype was recorded at least ten times. V usage is TRBV28 and J usage is TRBJ1-2; 9 positions agree with TRBD1. J gave up 8 bases and V 2 bases, and 12 bases lay outside the gene matches. Germline V CDR1 and CDR2: MDHEN, SYDVKM. This CDR3 contains 16 residues. CDR3 sequence (DNA): TGTGCCAGCAGTTTACCCATGGGGACAGGGCAATTGGGCTACACCTTC. This gives the protein CASSLPMGTGQLGYTF.

This clonotype was seen only a few times. This rearrangement joins TRBV12-3 or TRBV12-4 to TRBJ1-5; 9 bases are shared with TRBD1. V trimming: 6 bases; J trimming: 6 bases; junction bases outside the gene matches: 9. The CDR3 is made up of 15 amino acids. CDR3 sequence reads: CASSRGQGIGQPQHF. The DNA of the CDR3 is TGTGCCAGCAGCCGCGGACAGGGGATCGGTCAGCCCCAGCATTTT.

In this sample, this clonotype turned up a few times. The gene calls are TRBV11-2 and TRBJ2-3; D may be TRBD1 (5 bases). The germline V gene has CDR1 SGHAT and CDR2 FQNNGV. V lost 4 bases to trimming and J lost 2 bases, with 13 bases between them. The CDR3 totals 15 residues. Written as DNA, the CDR3 is TGTGCCAGCAGCTACTCCAGGGCACACACAGATACGCAGTATTTT. This encodes CASSYSRAHTDTQYF.

In this sample, this clonotype turned up a few times. This chain connects TRBV4-1 to TRBJ2-2, with D uncertain. CDR3 size: 14 residues. V was pared by 1 base and J by 2 bases, with 5 bases between. Germline V gene lookup returns CDR1 MGHRA and CDR2 YSYEKL. The CDR3 DNA reads as TGCGCCAGCAGCCAAGGCGCAAACACCGGGGAGCTGTTTTTT. Translated: CASSQGANTGELFF.

This clonotype was detected many times. The V call is TRBV5-1, the J call TRBJ1-3; TRBD1 agrees at 9 bases. This CDR3 is built from 18 residues. From germline, CDR1 is SGHRS and CDR2 YFSETQ. V was clipped by 0 bases and J by 0 bases; unmatched bases: 7. CDR3 sequence (DNA): TGCGCCAGCAGCTTGGAACCAACAGGGGGCAGCTCTGGAAACACCATATATTTT. Protein product: CASSLEPTGGSSGNTIYF.

The chain carries TRBV2 and TRBJ2-3; 8 bases fit TRBD1. The germline V gene encodes CDR1 SNHLY and CDR2 FYNNEI. The CDR3 is 19 amino acids. J was trimmed by 2 bases and V by 3 bases; bases with no gene match: 16. The CDR3 DNA reads TGTGCCAGCAGTGACGGGACAGGATTTGGGTACCGGTCCACAGATACGCAGTATTTT. It is translated as CASSDGTGFGYRSTDTQYF.

The V call is TRBV6-5, the J call TRBJ1-6; D is ambiguous. CDR3 length: 13 residues. The germline CDR1 and CDR2 sequences are MNHEY and SVGAGI. Trimming left V 0 bases short and J 9 bases short, with 6 bases between. The CDR3 DNA reads TGTGCCAGCAGTTACTCGGGTAGTTCACCCCTCCACTTT. It yields the protein CASSYSGSSPLHF.